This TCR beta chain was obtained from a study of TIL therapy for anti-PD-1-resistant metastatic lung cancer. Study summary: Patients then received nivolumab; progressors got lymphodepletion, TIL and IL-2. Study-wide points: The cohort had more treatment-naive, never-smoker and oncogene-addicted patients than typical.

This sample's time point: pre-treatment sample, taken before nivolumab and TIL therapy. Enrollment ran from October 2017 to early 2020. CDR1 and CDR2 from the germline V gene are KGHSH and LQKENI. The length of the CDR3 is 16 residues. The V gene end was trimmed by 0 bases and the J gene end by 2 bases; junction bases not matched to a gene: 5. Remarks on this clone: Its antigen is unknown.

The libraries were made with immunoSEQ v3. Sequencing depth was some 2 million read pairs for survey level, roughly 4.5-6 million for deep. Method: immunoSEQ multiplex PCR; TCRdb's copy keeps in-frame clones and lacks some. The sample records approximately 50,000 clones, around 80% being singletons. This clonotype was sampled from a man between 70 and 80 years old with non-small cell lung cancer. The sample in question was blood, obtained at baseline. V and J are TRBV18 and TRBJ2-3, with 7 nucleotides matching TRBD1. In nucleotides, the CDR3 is TGTGCCAGCTCACCACCCCAGGGACAGACCACAGATACGCAGTATTTT. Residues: CASSPPQGQTTDTQYF.